This TCR beta chain comes out of a study of cytomegalovirus exposure and HLA in healthy donors. Study-wide points: Listed as cytomegalovirus-associated were more than 150 TCR beta chains. Highly shared variants forming one cluster were likely a sequencing artifact.

Of note for this clone: Its antigen is unknown.

Unmatched junction bases numbered 7, after V lost 6 bases and J lost 1 base. The CDR3 extends over 16 amino acids. Germline V gene lookup returns CDR1 MNHNY and CDR2 SVGAGI (reference sequence). 60 Vbeta and 13 Jbeta primers were used in PCR. TCRdb keeps only in-frame clones here, not all; method: immunoSEQ multiplex PCR. The data show approximately 170,000 clones, 81% seen once. The source is a man aged 50 or older in good health and CMV-seropositive. The V gene is TRBV6-6, the J gene TRBJ2-2; 8 positions match TRBD1. The specimen sequenced was PBMCs. This CDR3 reads CASRDTGTGNTGELFF. The CDR3 DNA reads as TGTGCCAGCAGGGATACCGGGACAGGGAACACCGGGGAGCTGTTTTTT.